The present T cell receptor (beta chain) was sequenced within a study of blood T cell repertoires in COVID-19. Turning to the study itself: Acute-phase and convalescent COVID-19 samples originated in the United States, Italy and Spain. Sources were T cells, B-cell-depleted T cells, or PBMCs; the material itself was cDNA or gDNA.

The CDR3 is 14 residues long. The V and J ends lost 7 bases and 4 bases respectively, with 16 bases between them. Looked up from germline, CDR1 is LGHDT and CDR2 is YNNKEL (reference sequence). This clone has just a few counts. As processed by the authors: Amplification with reference gene primers provided the estimates of nucleated cell counts. Produced via immunoSEQ multiplex PCR; TCRdb's table is partial and in-frame only. V and J calls and clone size come straight from that table; D and trimming were deduced from the DNA. This table has 200,000 or so clones, less than 90% appearing once. The specimen was peripheral blood. This TCR was sampled from a man aged 65-85 years with active or convalescent COVID-19. This chain uses TRBV3-1 (or the pseudogene TRBV3-2) with TRBJ1-1; a possible D gene is TRBD1 (5 bases). The DNA of the CDR3 is TGTGCCAGCACTCTAGCGACAGCGGGCACTGAAGCTTTCTTT. Translating gives CASTLATAGTEAFF.